The present TCR beta chain was sequenced within a study of blood T cell repertoires in COVID-19. In the source study's methods: Amplification of reference gene primers was used by the study to estimate nucleated cell counts. Only in-frame clones appear in the TCRdb table, and some are missing; sequencing was by immunoSEQ multiplex PCR. That table furnishes V, J and clone size, whereas the DNA furnished D and trimming. The sample lists approximately 190,000 clones, about four fifths occurring once. The study recruited people aged 18 to 89 years across 24 US areas. Cohort allocation depended upon clinical history that participants reported. The sequenced sample was PBMCs or T cells enriched from blood (not recorded which). The sequence was obtained from a man aged 40-55 years who had recovered from COVID-19.

The CDR3 loop is CASSQGQGRSQPQHF. The DNA for the CDR3 is TGTGCCAGCAGCCAAGGTCAGGGGCGGAGTCAGCCCCAGCATTTT. V is TRBV3-1 (or the pseudogene TRBV3-2) and J is TRBJ1-5; D is possibly TRBD1 (6 bases). Germline V gene lookup returns CDR1 LGHDT and CDR2 YNNKEL (reference sequence). The CDR3 spans 15 residues. Trimming cost V 1 base and J 6 bases, with 13 bases left between them.